One T cell receptor (beta chain) is described in this entry. The sample is drawn from a study of blood T cell repertoires in COVID-19. Study-wide context: COVID-19 samples from acute and convalescent phases originated in the United States, Italy and Spain. From T cells, B-cell-depleted T cells, or PBMCs came the material, which was cDNA or gDNA.

Looked up from germline, CDR1 is LGHDT and CDR2 is YNNKEL (reference sequence). This CDR3 comprises 14 residues. With 0 bases removed from V and 7 bases from J, the gap between germline ends came to 13 bases. Authors' analysis steps: Amplification from reference gene primers served as the basis for estimated nucleated cell counts. TCRdb's copy holds only in-frame clones and misses some; the assay was immunoSEQ multiplex PCR. For V, J and clone size, that table is used; D and trimming come from the DNA. The table records approximately 190,000 clones, 83% of them present only once. The TCR was taken from a woman in her thirties or forties with acute or convalescent COVID-19. The specimen sequenced was peripheral blood. The rearrangement joins TRBV3-1 (or the pseudogene TRBV3-2) to TRBJ2-7, with D possibly TRBD1 on 5 matching bases. CDR3 region: CASSQDGAGREQYF. CDR3 bases: TGTGCCAGCAGCCAAGATGGGGCAGGGCGGGAGCAGTACTTC.